This passage covers 26 T cell receptor beta chains from one sample sequenced in a study of blood T cell repertoires in COVID-19. TCRdb's table, derived via immunoSEQ multiplex PCR, lists solely in-frame clones and lacks some. The table includes 250,000 or so clones, around 80% detected once. Sequences were obtained from peripheral blood. The origin of the receptors is a man aged 40-55 years who had recovered from COVID-19.

J is TRBJ1-1 and V is TRBV19; perhaps TRBD1 as D (6 bases). This CDR3 region has 15 residues. V was shortened by 1 base and J by 1 base, with 10 bases between the two germline ends. Per germline, CDR1 LNHDA and CDR2 SQIVND (reference sequence). For the CDR3, the DNA is TGTGCCAGTAGTATAGTGGGGGCCTCGAACACTGAAGCTTTCTTT. It specifies CASSIVGASNTEAFF.

The gene calls are TRBV7-2 and TRBJ2-7; D is possibly TRBD2 (5 bases). Germline loops: CDR1 SGHTA, CDR2 FQGNSA. V was trimmed by 5 bases and J by 3 bases, leaving 8 bases between them. The CDR3 extends over 12 amino acids. CDR3 residues: CASSDRDYEQYF. In DNA, the CDR3 is TGTGCCAGCAGCGACCGGGACTACGAGCAGTACTTC.

This clone was recorded once. This chain uses TRBV7-9 with TRBJ2-7; D perhaps matches TRBD1 (6 bases). Germline V gene sequence: CDR1 SEHNR, CDR2 FQNEAQ (reference sequence). This CDR3 has 12 residues. V dropped 5 bases and J dropped 4 bases, with 9 bases sitting between them. CDR3 in DNA: TGTGCCAGCAGCCGACAGGATTACGAGCAGTACTTC. Translated: CASSRQDYEQYF.

J is TRBJ2-3 and V is TRBV5-6; 14 nucleotides agree with TRBD2. Germline trimming cut 4 bases from V and 6 bases from J; bases unmatched to any gene: 7. The CDR3 has 16 residues. Germline V lookup: CDR1 SGHDT, CDR2 YYEEEE. CDR3 protein: CASSVRLAGGMDTQYF. Written as DNA, the CDR3 is TGTGCCAGCAGCGTGAGACTAGCGGGGGGGATGGATACGCAGTATTTT.

This chain uses TRBV28 with TRBJ1-2, with 7 bases identical to TRBD1. CDR1 and CDR2 (germline): MDHEN, SYDVKM. CDR3 length: 14 amino acids. V lost 2 bases, J lost 3 bases, and 3 bases stayed unmatched. The CDR3 DNA follows: TGTGCCAGCAGTTTAACGGGACAGTACTATGGCTACACCTTC. Its translation is CASSLTGQYYGYTF.

V and J are TRBV11-3 and TRBJ1-3, with 7 positions matching TRBD1. The germline V gene encodes CDR1 SGHNT and CDR2 YENEEA. The CDR3 covers 17 residues. After removal of 4 bases from V and 4 bases from J, the junction contained 13 bases not matched to a gene. DNA of the CDR3: TGTGCCAGCAGCTCCGGAGAAACAGGGGACGGAGGAAACACCATATATTTT. Translation: CASSSGETGDGGNTIYF.

The chain is built from TRBV2 and TRBJ1-6, with a tentative D call TRBD1 (6 bases). CDR1 is SNHLY, CDR2 FYNNEI, per germline. The CDR3 contains 14 residues. The V gene lost 10 bases and the J gene lost 9 bases, with 19 bases spanning the gap. The CDR3 DNA follows: TGTGCCATCTCGACCAGGGGCGGGGGTTCACCCCTCCACTTT. The encoded protein is CAISTRGGGSPLHF.

The chain links TRBV18 to TRBJ2-1; 11 nucleotides align to TRBD2. J gave up 9 bases and V 6 bases, and 10 bases lay outside the gene matches. Germline CDR1 reads KGHSH; CDR2 reads LQKENI. The CDR3 is 15 amino acids. The CDR3 loop reads CASSVLAGGMAEQFF. CDR3 bases: TGTGCCAGCTCGGTGCTAGCGGGGGGTATGGCTGAGCAGTTCTTC.

The CDR3, as DNA: TGCGCCAGCAGCCAAGATTGGGTATCATCAGGGACCCAGTACTTC. Amino acid sequence: CASSQDWVSSGTQYF. The V and J genes are TRBV4-3 and TRBJ2-5, with D unresolved. V dropped 0 bases and J dropped 7 bases, with 15 bases sitting between them. Germline CDR1 reads LGHNA; CDR2 reads YSLEER. This CDR3 spans 15 amino acids.

This rearrangement joins TRBV19 to TRBJ2-1; 7 nucleotides agree with TRBD2. With 6 bases clipped from V and 5 bases from J, the junction kept 10 bases outside the gene matches. Per germline, CDR1 LNHDA and CDR2 SQIVND (reference sequence). The CDR3 sequence is 15 residues long. The CDR3 sequence: CASRTISGSNNEQFF. The CDR3 DNA follows: TGTGCCAGTAGAACGATTAGCGGGTCGAACAATGAGCAGTTCTTC. Supplemented by reference TRBV19 and TRBJ2-1, the full variable domain reads DGGITQSPKYLFRKEGQNVTLSCEQNLNHDAMYWYRQDPGQGLRLIYYSQIVNDFQKGDIAEGYSVSREKKESFPLTVTSAQKNPTAFYLCASRTISGSNNEQFFGPGTRLTVL.

This chain joins TRBV7-2 and TRBJ2-1; 8 nucleotides agree with TRBD1. The junction had 9 bases not matched to a gene; V was cut back by 4 bases and J by 7 bases. Germline V gene data show CDR1 as SGHTA and CDR2 as FQGNSA. The CDR3 loop spans 15 amino acids. DNA of the CDR3: TGTGCCAGCAGCTCCCGGGACAGGACGAGGAATGAGCAGTTCTTC. Protein sequence: CASSSRDRTRNEQFF.

The gene calls are TRBV12-3 or TRBV12-4 and TRBJ2-3, with D maybe TRBD2 (6 bases). The V and J ends lost 6 bases and 8 bases respectively, with 9 bases between them. The length of the CDR3 is 11 residues. CDR3 region: CASRDYSTQYF. In DNA, the CDR3 is TGTGCCAGCAGGGACTACTCTACGCAGTATTTT.

The genes are TRBV18 and TRBJ1-4; 9 bases line up with TRBD1. Germline V gives CDR1 KGHSH, CDR2 LQKENI. This CDR3 comprises 16 residues. The V and J ends lost 3 bases and 7 bases, in that order; junction bases with no gene match: 9. CDR3 loop: CASSPGTGMGSEKLFF. The CDR3 DNA sequence: TGTGCCAGCTCACCCGGGACAGGGATGGGAAGTGAAAAACTGTTTTTT.

This clone has only one observation. The genes are TRBV7-2 and TRBJ1-2; the D gene is possibly TRBD1 (5 bases). The CDR3 sequence is 14 residues long. Trimming stripped 5 bases from V and 6 bases from J, with 16 bases between. The V gene's germline CDR1 is SGHTA and CDR2 FQGNSA. CDR3 in DNA: TGTGCCAGCAGCCAAACCCAGGGTTTTGATGGCTACACCTTC. Its protein product is CASSQTQGFDGYTF.

The chain has TRBV5-1 and TRBJ2-2; D might be TRBD2 (6 bases). Germline V gene data show CDR1 as SGHRS and CDR2 as YFSETQ. V lost 4 bases to trimming and J lost 6 bases, with 13 bases between them. The CDR3 consists of 14 residues. The CDR3 protein is CASSPGAGPGELFF. The CDR3 DNA reads TGCGCCAGCAGCCCTGGAGCGGGTCCCGGGGAGCTGTTTTTT.

The chain joins TRBV27 to TRBJ1-2, with 7 bases identical to TRBD1. Trimming cost V 4 bases and J 9 bases; bases outside gene matches: 17. The CDR3 runs 16 residues. Germline values: CDR1 MNHEY, CDR2 SMNVEV (reference sequence). CDR3: CASSSPTDRDSKSYTF. In DNA, the CDR3 is TGTGCCAGCAGTTCACCCACGGACCGGGACAGTAAGAGCTACACCTTC.

The CDR3 here is CASSDGHANYGYTF. CDR3 nucleotide sequence: TGTGCCAGTAGCGACGGACATGCTAACTATGGCTACACCTTC. The chain combines TRBV19 with TRBJ1-2; TRBD1 might be the D (5 bases). CDR1 is LNHDA, CDR2 SQIVND, per germline (reference sequence). V dropped 6 bases and J dropped 0 bases, with 11 bases sitting between them. The CDR3 covers 14 residues.

V and J are TRBV6-5 and TRBJ2-7, with D uncertain. Trimming removed 3 bases at V and 0 bases at J, with 9 bases between. Germline lookup yields CDR1 MNHEY and CDR2 SVGAGI. The CDR3 is made up of 14 amino acids. The chain's CDR3 is CASSYAVSSYEQYF. The CDR3 nucleotides are TGTGCCAGCAGTTATGCGGTGAGCTCCTACGAGCAGTACTTC.

CDR3 in amino acids: CASSLFGAGETQYF. The CDR3 DNA reads as TGTGCCAGCAGCTTATTTGGAGCGGGAGAGACCCAGTACTTC. The J gene is TRBJ2-5, the V gene TRBV7-9; perhaps TRBD2 as D (6 bases). V was trimmed by 2 bases and J by 4 bases, leaving 11 bases between them. CDR1 is SEHNR, CDR2 FQNEAQ, per germline (reference sequence). The CDR3 has 14 residues.

The genes are TRBV11-2 and TRBJ1-2; weak D call: TRBD1 (6 bases). Germline V lookup: CDR1 SGHAT, CDR2 FQNNGV. The V end was cut by 6 bases, the J end by 8 bases, with 13 bases between. The CDR3 has 12 residues. CDR3 amino acids: CASSSTGSGYTF. The CDR3 nucleotides are TGTGCCAGCAGTTCAACAGGGAGCGGCTACACCTTC.

V gene TRBV19 combines with J gene TRBJ1-5; TRBD1 matches at 9 bases. The V gene's germline CDR1 is LNHDA and CDR2 SQIVND (reference sequence). This CDR3 spans 15 amino acids. Trimming cost V 3 bases and J 7 bases; bases outside gene matches: 7. The CDR3 reads CASSIIQGAQQPQHF. CDR3 sequence (DNA): TGTGCCAGTAGTATTATACAGGGGGCTCAACAGCCCCAGCATTTT.

This chain joins TRBV18 and TRBJ1-1; D perhaps matches TRBD1 (6 bases). The CDR3 has 13 residues. Deletions cut 11 bases from V and 2 bases from J, with 15 bases between. Per the germline V gene, CDR1 is KGHSH and CDR2 is LQKENI. The DNA of the CDR3 is TGTGCCGGACAGACTTCAGAAAACACTGAAGCTTTCTTT. Protein: CAGQTSENTEAFF. The full variable domain, with the rest looked up from reference TRBV18 and TRBJ1-1, is NAGVMQNPRHLVRRRGQEARLRCSPMKGHSHVYWYRQLPEEGLKFMVYLQKENIIDESGMPKERFSAEFPKEGPSILRIQQVVRGDSAAYFCAGQTSENTEAFFGQGTRLTVV.

The chain joins TRBV30 to TRBJ2-7, with D possibly TRBD1 on 5 matching bases. The V end lost 5 bases, the J end lost 3 bases, and 11 bases lay between the germline ends. The CDR3 length is 12 residues. Germline V gene data show CDR1 as GTSNPN and CDR2 as SVGIG (reference sequence). CDR3 residues: CAWGKTDYEQYF. CDR3 sequence (DNA): TGTGCCTGGGGAAAGACAGACTACGAGCAGTACTTC.

CDR3 in DNA: TGTGCCAGCACCCAGGCGGGACAGGGTACTGGAAACACCATATATTTT. Its protein product is CASTQAGQGTGNTIYF. The gene calls are TRBV3-1 (or the pseudogene TRBV3-2) and TRBJ1-3, with 9 positions matching TRBD1. With 7 bases clipped from V and 2 bases from J, the junction kept 9 bases outside the gene matches. This CDR3 comprises 16 residues. The germline gives CDR1 LGHDT, CDR2 YNNKEL (reference sequence).

The rearrangement uses TRBV5-1 and TRBJ2-7; 8 positions agree with TRBD2. Germline V CDR1 and CDR2: SGHRS, YFSETQ. This CDR3 spans 14 amino acids. V dropped 3 bases and J dropped 6; count of bases not matched to a gene: 8. CDR3 sequence: CASSSRGALSEQYF. The CDR3 DNA sequence: TGCGCCAGCAGCTCGCGGGGGGCCCTCTCCGAGCAGTACTTC. The whole variable domain, remainder taken from reference TRBV5-1 and TRBJ2-7, is KAGVTQTPRYLIKTRGQQVTLSCSPISGHRSVSWYQQTPGQGLQFLFEYFSETQRNKGNFPGRFSGRQFSNSRSEMNVSTLELGDSALYLCASSSRGALSEQYFGPGTRLTVT.

The J gene is TRBJ2-5, the V gene TRBV27, with 9 bases matching TRBD1. The germline V gene encodes CDR1 MNHEY and CDR2 SMNVEV (reference sequence). The ends lost 5 bases at V and 5 bases at J; junction bases unmatched: 9. The CDR3 has 15 amino acids. Here the CDR3 reads CASSPWTGARETQYF. As DNA, the CDR3 is TGTGCCAGCAGTCCCTGGACAGGGGCGAGGGAGACCCAGTACTTC.